The clone carrying this T cell receptor beta chain was counted between two and nine times. This entry comes from a study of T cells in Graves' hyperthyroidism and ophthalmopathy. Fresh peripheral blood, around 10 ml, yielded the PBMCs. Amplification targeted TCR beta CDR3 regions from RNA transcripts. The HTBI set primed first-round TCR CDR3 RT-PCR. MiXCR, run by TCRdb on the multiplex PCR reads, gives a single entry per CDR3 protein. The table has under 300,000 distinct CDR3 sequences, roughly an eighth seen once. The sample consisted of blood. This TCR was sampled from a woman between 40 and 50 years old with Graves' hyperthyroidism.

The CDR3 nucleotides read TGTGCCACCAGTGGTTTTGGGTCCAGGGGCAGCAATGGCTACACCTTC. It specifies CATSGFGSRGSNGYTF. V gene TRBV24-1 combines with J gene TRBJ1-2; D perhaps matches TRBD1 (6 bases). This CDR3 comprises 16 residues. Germline V gene data show CDR1 as KGHDR and CDR2 as SFDVKD. The V end lost 5 bases, the J end lost 6 bases, and 21 bases lay between the germline ends.